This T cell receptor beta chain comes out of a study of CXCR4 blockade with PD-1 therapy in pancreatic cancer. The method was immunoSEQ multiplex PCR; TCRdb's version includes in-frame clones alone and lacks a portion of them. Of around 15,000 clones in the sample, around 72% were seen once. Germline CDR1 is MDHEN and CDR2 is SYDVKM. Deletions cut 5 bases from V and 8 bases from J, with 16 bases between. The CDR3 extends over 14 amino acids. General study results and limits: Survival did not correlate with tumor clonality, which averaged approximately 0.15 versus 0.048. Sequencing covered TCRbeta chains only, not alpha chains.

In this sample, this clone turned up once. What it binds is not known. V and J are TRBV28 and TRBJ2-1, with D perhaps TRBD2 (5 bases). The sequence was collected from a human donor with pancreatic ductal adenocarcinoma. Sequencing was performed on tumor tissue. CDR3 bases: TGTGCCAGCAGTCCGGGATCGATTCGCGATGAGCAGTTCTTC. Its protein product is CASSPGSIRDEQFF.